The next 7 T cell receptor beta chains were all read from a single sample in a study of blood T cell repertoires in COVID-19 (dated by TCRdb to 2018 to 2021). The library was prepared using the immunoSEQ multiplex PCR assay. TCRdb's version of the immuneACCESS table is confined to in-frame rearrangements and falls short of the full clone set. An unresolved V gene accounts for under half of the shortfall where checked; the remainder is of unknown origin. This sample gives some 200,000 clones in total; 85% to 90% of them show up just once. More than 0.7% of the sample is in the top ten clones. Sequencing was carried out using peripheral blood. These receptors came from a woman between 65 and 79 years old with acute or convalescent COVID-19.

In regard to this clone: The same CDR3 is also encoded by other DNA sequences in this sample. The genes are TRBV16 and TRBJ1-1, with no clear D. V lost 0 bases, J lost 2 bases, and 7 bases lay in between. This CDR3 has 14 amino acids. Per germline, CDR1 KGHSY and CDR2 FQNENV. Written as DNA, the CDR3 is TGTGCCAGCAGCCAATCCCCGGGAAACACTGAAGCTTTCTTT. Protein sequence: CASSQSPGNTEAFF.

This sequence joins TRBV20-1 and TRBJ1-6; D gene unclear. This CDR3 contains 14 residues. Germline CDR1 DFQATT, CDR2 SNEGSKA (reference sequence). Trimming stripped 3 bases from V and 7 bases from J, with 13 bases between. CDR3 amino acids: CSASFQVPNSPLHF. The CDR3 DNA reads TGCAGTGCTAGTTTTCAGGTTCCGAATTCACCCCTCCACTTT.

This clone was detected only once. J is TRBJ2-1 and V is TRBV9; D call uncertain. Germline V gives CDR1 SGDLS, CDR2 YYNGEE. Deletions cut 4 bases from V and 7 bases from J, with 12 bases between. CDR3 size: 13 residues. CDR3 sequence: CASSPASLNEQFF. In nucleotides, the CDR3 is TGTGCCAGCAGCCCCGCTAGTTTGAATGAGCAGTTCTTC.

The chain employs TRBV9 and TRBJ1-3, with D perhaps matching TRBD1 (5 bases). Germline V CDR1 and CDR2: SGDLS, YYNGEE. This CDR3 is built from 15 residues. V lost 5 bases and J lost 2, with 14 bases in between. Here the CDR3 reads CASRAKPGTGNTIYF. In DNA, the CDR3 is TGTGCCAGCAGGGCAAAACCAGGGACTGGAAACACCATATATTTT. The whole variable domain, remainder taken from reference TRBV9 and TRBJ1-3, is DSGVTQTPKHLITATGQRVTLRCSPRSGDLSVYWYQQSLDQGLQFLIQYYNGEERAKGNILERFSAQQFPDLHSELNLSSLELGDSALYFCASRAKPGTGNTIYFGEGSWLTVV.

The J gene is TRBJ2-5, the V gene TRBV5-4; D unclear. The CDR3 is made up of 13 amino acids. Per germline, CDR1 SGHNT and CDR2 YYREEE (reference sequence). The V gene lost 4 bases and the J gene lost 5 bases, with 12 bases spanning the gap. The CDR3 spells CASSHPQRETQYF. The CDR3 nucleotides are TGTGCCAGCAGCCACCCCCAACGGGAGACCCAGTACTTC.

This sequence joins TRBV19 and TRBJ1-1, with D unresolved. CDR1 and CDR2 (germline): LNHDA, SQIVND (reference sequence). Trimming stripped 7 bases from V and 1 base from J, with 16 bases between. The CDR3 is 15 residues long. The CDR3 region has the DNA TGTGCCAGTACCTATCGGCAGCGGGGGAACACTGAAGCTTTCTTT. It is translated as CASTYRQRGNTEAFF.

This chain connects TRBV5-1 to TRBJ2-7, with 9 bases aligning to TRBD1. Germline loops: CDR1 SGHRS, CDR2 YFSETQ. After removal of 5 bases from V and 5 bases from J, the junction contained 8 bases not matched to a gene. The CDR3 is 14 amino acids. The CDR3 here is CASRRTGAVDEQYF. Written as DNA, the CDR3 is TGCGCCAGCAGGCGGACAGGGGCAGTGGACGAGCAGTACTTC.